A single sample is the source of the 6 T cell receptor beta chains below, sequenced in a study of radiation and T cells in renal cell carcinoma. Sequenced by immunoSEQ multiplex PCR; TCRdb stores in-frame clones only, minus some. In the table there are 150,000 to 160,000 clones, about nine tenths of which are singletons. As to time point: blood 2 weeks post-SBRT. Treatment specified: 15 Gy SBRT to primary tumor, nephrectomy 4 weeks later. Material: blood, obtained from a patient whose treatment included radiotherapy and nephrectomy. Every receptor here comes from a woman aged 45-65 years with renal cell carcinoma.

The CDR3 loop is CATRQGARDQPQHF. The CDR3 DNA is TGTGCCACCCGACAGGGGGCAAGGGATCAGCCCCAGCATTTT. V gene TRBV19 combines with J gene TRBJ1-5; TRBD1 agrees at 10 bases. J lost 5 bases, V lost 10 bases, and 8 bases had no gene match. Germline loops: CDR1 LNHDA, CDR2 SQIVND (reference sequence). The CDR3 sequence is 14 residues long.

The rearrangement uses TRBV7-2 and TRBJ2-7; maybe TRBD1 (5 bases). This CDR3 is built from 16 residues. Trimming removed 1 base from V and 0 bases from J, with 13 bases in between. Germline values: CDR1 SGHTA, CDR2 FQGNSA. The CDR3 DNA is TGTGCCAGCAGCTTAGTTACAGGCATCAGCTCCTACGAGCAGTACTTC. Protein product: CASSLVTGISSYEQYF. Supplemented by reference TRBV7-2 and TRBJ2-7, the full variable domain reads GAGVSQSPSNKVTEKGKDVELRCDPISGHTALYWYRQSLGQGLEFLIYFQGNSAPDKSGLPSDRFSAERTGGSVSTLTIQRTQQEDSAVYLCASSLVTGISSYEQYFGPGTRLTVT.

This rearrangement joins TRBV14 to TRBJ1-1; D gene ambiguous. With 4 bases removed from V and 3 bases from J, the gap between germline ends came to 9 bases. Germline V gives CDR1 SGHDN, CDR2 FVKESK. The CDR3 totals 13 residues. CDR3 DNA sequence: TGTGCCAGCAGCCGGAACACCTACACTGAAGCTTTCTTT. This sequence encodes CASSRNTYTEAFF. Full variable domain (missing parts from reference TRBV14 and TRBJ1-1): EAGVTQFPSHSVIEKGQTVTLRCDPISGHDNLYWYRRVMGKEIKFLLHFVKESKQDESGMPNNRFLAERTGGTYSTLKVQPAELEDSGVYFCASSRNTYTEAFFGQGTRLTVV.

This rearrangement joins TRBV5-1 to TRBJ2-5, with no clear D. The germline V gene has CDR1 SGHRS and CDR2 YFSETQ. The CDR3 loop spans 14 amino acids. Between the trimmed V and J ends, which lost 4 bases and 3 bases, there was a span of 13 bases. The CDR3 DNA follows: TGCGCCAGCAGCGGCGGTAGCTGGGAAGAGACCCAGTACTTC. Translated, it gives CASSGGSWEETQYF.

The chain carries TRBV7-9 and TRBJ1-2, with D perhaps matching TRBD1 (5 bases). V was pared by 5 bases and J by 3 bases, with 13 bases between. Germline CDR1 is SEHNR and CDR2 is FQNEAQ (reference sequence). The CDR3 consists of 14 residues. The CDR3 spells CASSLFRDDYGYTF. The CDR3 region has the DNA TGTGCCAGCAGCCTTTTTCGGGACGACTATGGCTACACCTTC.

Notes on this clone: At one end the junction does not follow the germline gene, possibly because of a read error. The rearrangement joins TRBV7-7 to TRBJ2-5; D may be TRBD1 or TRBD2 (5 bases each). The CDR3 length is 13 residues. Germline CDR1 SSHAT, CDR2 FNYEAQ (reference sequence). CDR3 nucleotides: TGTGCTAGCAGCCCCGGGACCCAAGAGACCCAGTACTTC. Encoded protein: CASSPGTQETQYF.